The text below deals with one T cell receptor (beta chain). The antigen is undetermined. The CDR3 has 15 amino acids. The trim removed 7 bases at V and 2 bases at J, leaving 7 bases unmatched. Germline V gives CDR1 MNHEY, CDR2 SMNVEV (reference sequence). This sample was included in a study of T cell repertoires in cytomegalovirus infection. TCRdb called the reads again in MiXCR, with one record for every CDR3 protein. The sample consists of 360,000 or so distinct CDR3 sequences, about 34% of them appearing once. The V gene is TRBV27, the J gene TRBJ2-2; the match to TRBD1 covers 7 bases. Specimen: cultured PBMCs, collected from culture after CMV antigen stimulation. This clonotype was obtained from a human donor in good health (CMV status not recorded). Some clones in this sample may be carry-over from other donors' samples. Here the CDR3 reads CASNTYRGNTGELFF. CDR3 sequence (DNA): TGTGCCAGCAATACCTACAGGGGAAACACCGGGGAGCTGTTTTTT.